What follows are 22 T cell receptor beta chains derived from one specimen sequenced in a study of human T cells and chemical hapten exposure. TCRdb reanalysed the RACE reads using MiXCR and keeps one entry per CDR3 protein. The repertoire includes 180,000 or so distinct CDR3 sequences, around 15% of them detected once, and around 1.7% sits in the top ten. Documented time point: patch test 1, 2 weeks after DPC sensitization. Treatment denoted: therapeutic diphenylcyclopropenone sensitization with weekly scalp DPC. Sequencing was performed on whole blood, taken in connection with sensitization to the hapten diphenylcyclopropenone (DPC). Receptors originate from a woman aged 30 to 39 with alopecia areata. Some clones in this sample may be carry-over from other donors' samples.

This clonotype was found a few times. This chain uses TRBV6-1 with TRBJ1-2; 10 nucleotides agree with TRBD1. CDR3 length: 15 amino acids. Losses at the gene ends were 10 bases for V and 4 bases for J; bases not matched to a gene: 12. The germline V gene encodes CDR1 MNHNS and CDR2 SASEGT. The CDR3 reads CATERARDRGYGYTF. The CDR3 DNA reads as TGTGCCACCGAGAGGGCCCGGGACAGGGGCTATGGCTACACCTTC.

The CDR3: CASSFVTGLVNNEQFF. The CDR3 DNA reads TGCGCCAGCAGCTTCGTGACGGGACTGGTCAACAATGAGCAGTTCTTC. The genes are TRBV5-1 and TRBJ2-1, with D possibly matching TRBD2 (6 bases). Germline CDR1 and CDR2: SGHRS and YFSETQ. CDR3 length: 16 residues. V was clipped by 2 bases and J by 5 bases, with 17 bases between them.

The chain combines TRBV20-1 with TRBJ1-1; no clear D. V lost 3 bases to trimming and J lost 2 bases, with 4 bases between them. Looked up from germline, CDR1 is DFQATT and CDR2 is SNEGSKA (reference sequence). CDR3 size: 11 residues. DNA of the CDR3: TGCAGTGCTAGGGGAAACACTGAAGCTTTCTTT. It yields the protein CSARGNTEAFF.

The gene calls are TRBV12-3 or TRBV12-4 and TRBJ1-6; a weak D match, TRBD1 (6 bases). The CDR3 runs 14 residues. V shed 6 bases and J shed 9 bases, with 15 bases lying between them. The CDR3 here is CASRSGQFTSPLHF. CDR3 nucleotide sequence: TGTGCCAGCAGATCCGGACAGTTTACTTCACCCCTCCACTTT.

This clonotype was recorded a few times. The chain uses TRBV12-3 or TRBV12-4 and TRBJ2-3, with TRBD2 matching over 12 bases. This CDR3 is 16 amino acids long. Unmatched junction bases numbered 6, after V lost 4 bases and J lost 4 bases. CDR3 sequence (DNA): TGTGCCAGCAGTTCGATACTAGCGGGAGGTGCAGATACGCAGTATTTT. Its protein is CASSSILAGGADTQYF.

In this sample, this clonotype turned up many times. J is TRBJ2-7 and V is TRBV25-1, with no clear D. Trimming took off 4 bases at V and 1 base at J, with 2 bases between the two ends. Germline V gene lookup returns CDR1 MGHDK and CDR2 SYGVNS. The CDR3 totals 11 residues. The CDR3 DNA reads TGTGCCAGCAGTGTATCCTACGAGCAGTACTTC. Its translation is CASSVSYEQYF.

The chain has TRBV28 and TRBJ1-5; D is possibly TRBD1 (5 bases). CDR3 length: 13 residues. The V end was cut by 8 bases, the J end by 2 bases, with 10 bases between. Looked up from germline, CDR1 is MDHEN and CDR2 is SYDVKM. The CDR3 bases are TGTGCCAGCGGTGGGGGGGGCAATCAGCCCCAGCATTTT. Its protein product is CASGGGGNQPQHF.

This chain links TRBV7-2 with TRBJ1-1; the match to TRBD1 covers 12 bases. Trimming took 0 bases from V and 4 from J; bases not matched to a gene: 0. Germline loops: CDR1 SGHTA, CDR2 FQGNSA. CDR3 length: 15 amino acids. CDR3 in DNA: TGTGCCAGCAGCTTAGCGGGACAGGGGGCCACTGAAGCTTTCTTT. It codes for CASSLAGQGATEAFF.

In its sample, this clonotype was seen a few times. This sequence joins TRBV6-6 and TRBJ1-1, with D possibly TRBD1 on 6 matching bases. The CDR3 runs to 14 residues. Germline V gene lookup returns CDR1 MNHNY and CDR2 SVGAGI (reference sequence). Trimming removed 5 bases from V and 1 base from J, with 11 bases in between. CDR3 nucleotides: TGTGCCAGCAGTGGTCAGGGGCGGAACACTGAAGCTTTCTTT. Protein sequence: CASSGQGRNTEAFF.

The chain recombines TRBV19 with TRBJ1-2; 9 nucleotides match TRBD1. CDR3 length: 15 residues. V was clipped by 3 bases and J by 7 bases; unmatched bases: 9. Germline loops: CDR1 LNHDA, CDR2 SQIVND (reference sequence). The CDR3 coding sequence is TGTGCCAGTAGTATCGGCGTCGGGACAGGGTTTGGCTACACCTTC. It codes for CASSIGVGTGFGYTF.

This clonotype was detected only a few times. The CDR3 DNA is TGTGCCAGCAGCTTTCAGGGGGCGGAGACTGAAGCTTTCTTT. Its translation: CASSFQGAETEAFF. This chain connects TRBV5-5 to TRBJ1-1; 8 nucleotides align to TRBD1. This CDR3 has 14 residues. Germline V gene data show CDR1 as SGHKS and CDR2 as YYEKEE (reference sequence). The ends lost 2 bases at V and 5 bases at J; junction bases unmatched: 5.

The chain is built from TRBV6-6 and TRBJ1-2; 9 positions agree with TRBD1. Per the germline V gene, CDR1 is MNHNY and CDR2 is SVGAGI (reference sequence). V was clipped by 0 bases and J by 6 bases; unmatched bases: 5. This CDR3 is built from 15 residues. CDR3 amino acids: CASSYSGTGTDGYTF. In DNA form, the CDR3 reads TGTGCCAGCAGTTACTCCGGGACAGGGACGGATGGCTACACCTTC.

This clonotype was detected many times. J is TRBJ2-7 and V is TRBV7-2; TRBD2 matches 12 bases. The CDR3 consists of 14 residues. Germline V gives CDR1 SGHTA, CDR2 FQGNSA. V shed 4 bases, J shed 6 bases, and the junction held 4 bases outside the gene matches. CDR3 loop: CASSSRLAGAEQYF. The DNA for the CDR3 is TGTGCCAGCAGCTCTAGACTAGCGGGGGCCGAGCAGTACTTC.

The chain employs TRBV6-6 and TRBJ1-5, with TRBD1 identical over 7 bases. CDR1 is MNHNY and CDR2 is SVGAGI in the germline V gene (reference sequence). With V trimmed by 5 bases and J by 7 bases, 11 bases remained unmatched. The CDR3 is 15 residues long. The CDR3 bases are TGTGCCAGCAGTGGGGGAAGGGGGCGAGGACAGCCCCAGCATTTT. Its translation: CASSGGRGRGQPQHF.

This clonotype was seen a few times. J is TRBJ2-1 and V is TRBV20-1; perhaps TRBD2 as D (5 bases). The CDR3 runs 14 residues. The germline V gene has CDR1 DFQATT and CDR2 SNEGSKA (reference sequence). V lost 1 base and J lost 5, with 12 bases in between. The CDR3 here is CSARGTLLNNEQFF. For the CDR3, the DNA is TGCAGTGCTAGAGGGACTTTGCTTAACAATGAGCAGTTCTTC.

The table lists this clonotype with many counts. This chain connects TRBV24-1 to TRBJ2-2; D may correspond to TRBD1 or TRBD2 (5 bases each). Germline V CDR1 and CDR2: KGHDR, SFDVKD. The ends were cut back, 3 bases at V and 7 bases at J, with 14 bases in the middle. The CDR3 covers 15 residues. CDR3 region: CATSDPGRPGGELFF. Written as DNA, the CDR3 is TGTGCCACCAGTGATCCGGGGCGTCCCGGCGGGGAGCTGTTTTTT.

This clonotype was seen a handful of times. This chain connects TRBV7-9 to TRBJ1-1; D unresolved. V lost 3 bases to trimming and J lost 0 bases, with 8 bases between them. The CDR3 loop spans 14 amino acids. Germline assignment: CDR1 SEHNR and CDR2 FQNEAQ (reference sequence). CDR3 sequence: CASSFFSVNTEAFF. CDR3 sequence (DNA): TGTGCCAGCAGCTTTTTTTCGGTGAACACTGAAGCTTTCTTT.

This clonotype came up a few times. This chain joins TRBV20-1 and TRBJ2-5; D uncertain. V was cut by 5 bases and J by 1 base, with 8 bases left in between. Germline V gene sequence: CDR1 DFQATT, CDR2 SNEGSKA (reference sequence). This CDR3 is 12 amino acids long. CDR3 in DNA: TGCAGTGCTGCGCGGCCCCAAGAGACCCAGTACTTC. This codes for CSAARPQETQYF.

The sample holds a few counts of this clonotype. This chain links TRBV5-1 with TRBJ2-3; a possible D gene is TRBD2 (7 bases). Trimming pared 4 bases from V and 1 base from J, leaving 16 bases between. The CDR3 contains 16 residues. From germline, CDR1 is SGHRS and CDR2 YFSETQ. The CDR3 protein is CASSPARGGGTDTQYF. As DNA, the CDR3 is TGCGCCAGCAGCCCGGCTAGGGGGGGCGGCACAGATACGCAGTATTTT. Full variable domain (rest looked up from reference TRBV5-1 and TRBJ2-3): KAGVTQTPRYLIKTRGQQVTLSCSPISGHRSVSWYQQTPGQGLQFLFEYFSETQRNKGNFPGRFSGRQFSNSRSEMNVSTLELGDSALYLCASSPARGGGTDTQYFGPGTRLTVL.

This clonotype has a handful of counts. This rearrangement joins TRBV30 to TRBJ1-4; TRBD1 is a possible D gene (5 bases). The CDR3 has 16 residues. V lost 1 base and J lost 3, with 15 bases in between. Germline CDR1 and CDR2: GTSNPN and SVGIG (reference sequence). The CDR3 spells CAWSAGRDGSNEKLFF. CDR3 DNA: TGTGCCTGGAGTGCCGGCCGGGACGGATCTAATGAAAAACTGTTTTTT.

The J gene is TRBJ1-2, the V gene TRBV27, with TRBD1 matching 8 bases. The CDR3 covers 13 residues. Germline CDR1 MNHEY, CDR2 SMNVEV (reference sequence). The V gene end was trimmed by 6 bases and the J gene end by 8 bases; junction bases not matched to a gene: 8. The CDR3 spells CASRMDRAGGYTF. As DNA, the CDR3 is TGTGCCAGCAGGATGGACAGGGCGGGCGGCTACACCTTC.

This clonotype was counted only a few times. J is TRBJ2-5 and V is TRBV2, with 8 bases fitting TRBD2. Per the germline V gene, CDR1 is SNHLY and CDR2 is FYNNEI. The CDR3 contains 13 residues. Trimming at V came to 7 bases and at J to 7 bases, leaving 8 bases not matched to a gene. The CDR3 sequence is CASNPSREGTQYF. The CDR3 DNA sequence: TGTGCCAGCAATCCCAGCCGGGAGGGGACCCAGTACTTC.